This T cell receptor (beta chain) was captured by sequencing in a study of cytomegalovirus exposure and HLA in healthy donors. General study findings and limits: Later analysis identified a missense DCLRE1C variant that was linked to TCR beta V- and J-gene trimming. Sequencing likely caused a cluster of highly shared sequence variants. Reportedly, fewer N-insertions than the approximately 680-donor mean appeared in an Asian-associated ancestry cluster in a later analysis. It emerged from a later analysis that several of the most significant clusters appeared to be linked to common viral pathogens.

The CDR3 has 14 amino acids. Germline V lookup: CDR1 PRHDT, CDR2 FYEKMQ (reference sequence). The junction had 8 bases not matched to a gene; V was cut back by 4 bases and J by 9 bases. The PCR employed 60 Vbeta primers together with 13 Jbeta primers. The data were produced by immunoSEQ multiplex PCR, yet TCRdb's version contains in-frame clones alone and is incomplete. The data hold hundreds of thousands of clones, with 60% to 80% observed a single time. With regard to this clone: Its cognate antigen is unknown.

The chain couples TRBV13 to TRBJ1-2; 10 bases map to TRBD1. The receptor's source is a male donor in good health and CMV-seronegative. The sample taken for sequencing was PBMCs. For the CDR3, the DNA is TGTGCCAGCAGCTCGGGACAGGGGATCGGGAGCTACACCTTC. Encoded protein: CASSSGQGIGSYTF.